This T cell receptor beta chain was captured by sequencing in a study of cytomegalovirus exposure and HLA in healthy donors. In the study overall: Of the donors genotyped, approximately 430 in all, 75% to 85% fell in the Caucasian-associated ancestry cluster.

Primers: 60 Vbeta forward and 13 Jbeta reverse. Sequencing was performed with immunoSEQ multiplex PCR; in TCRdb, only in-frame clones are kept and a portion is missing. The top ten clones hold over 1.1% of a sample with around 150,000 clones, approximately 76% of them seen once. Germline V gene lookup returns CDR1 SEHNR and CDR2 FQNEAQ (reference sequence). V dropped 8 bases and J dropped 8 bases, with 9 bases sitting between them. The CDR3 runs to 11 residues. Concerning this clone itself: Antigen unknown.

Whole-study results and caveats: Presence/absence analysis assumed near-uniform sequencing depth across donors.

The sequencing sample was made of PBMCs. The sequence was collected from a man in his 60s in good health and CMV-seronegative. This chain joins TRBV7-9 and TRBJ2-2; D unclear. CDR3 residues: CASAQSGELFF. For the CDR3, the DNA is TGTGCCAGCGCACAGTCTGGGGAGCTGTTTTTT.